Presented here are 8 T cell receptor beta chains from one specimen sequenced in a study of blood T cell repertoires in COVID-19. TCRdb's copy holds only in-frame clones and misses some; the assay was immunoSEQ multiplex PCR. The repertoire includes roughly 250,000 clones, about four fifths of them detected once, and roughly 2.9% sits in the top ten. Material: peripheral blood. All receptors derive from a woman aged 60-70 years with active or convalescent COVID-19.

This rearrangement joins TRBV11-2 to TRBJ2-5, with a tentative D call TRBD2 (5 bases). Germline V gene data show CDR1 as SGHAT and CDR2 as FQNNGV. Trimming stripped 7 bases from V and 2 bases from J, with 17 bases between. The CDR3 covers 15 residues. The CDR3 region has the DNA TGTGCCAGCACTCCCCGTGGGGAGAAACAAGAGACCCAGTACTTC. The encoded protein is CASTPRGEKQETQYF.

The CDR3 here is CAGGVRANSPLHF. CDR3 sequence (DNA): TGTGCCGGGGGGGTCCGCGCTAATTCACCCCTCCACTTT. The chain combines TRBV30 with TRBJ1-6, with D possibly matching TRBD1 (5 bases). Germline lookup yields CDR1 GTSNPN and CDR2 SVGIG (reference sequence). The CDR3 is 13 residues long. V was pared by 8 bases and J by 6 bases, with 14 bases between.

V and J are TRBV5-4 and TRBJ2-2; the D is unclear. Germline V gene data show CDR1 as SGHNT and CDR2 as YYREEE (reference sequence). This CDR3 contains 14 residues. V was cut by 0 bases and J by 7 bases, with 10 bases left in between. CDR3 coding DNA: TGTGCCAGCAGCTTGGCCGCGACTGGCGGGGAGCTGTTTTTT. It specifies CASSLAATGGELFF. Full variable domain (missing parts from reference TRBV5-4 and TRBJ2-2): ETGVTQSPTHLIKTRGQQVTLRCSSQSGHNTVSWYQQALGQGPQFIFQYYREEENGRGNFPPRFSGLQFPNYSSELNVNALELDDSALYLCASSLAATGGELFFGEGSRLTVL.

The chain employs TRBV6-6 and TRBJ1-1; D is perhaps TRBD1 (6 bases). The CDR3 sequence is 13 residues long. Germline CDR1 and CDR2: MNHNY and SVGAGI (reference sequence). The V end was cut by 8 bases, the J end by 4 bases, with 14 bases between. This CDR3 reads CASGGEGGTEAFF. As DNA, the CDR3 is TGTGCCAGCGGTGGGGAGGGGGGCACTGAAGCTTTCTTT.

The chain uses TRBV2 and TRBJ1-4; D possibly corresponds to TRBD1 (6 bases). This CDR3 region has 14 residues. Looked up from germline, CDR1 is SNHLY and CDR2 is FYNNEI. The germline V and J ends were trimmed by 6 bases and 5 bases, with 13 bases remaining between them. The CDR3 bases are TGTGCCAGCAGCTTAGACAGGCTAAATGAAAAACTGTTTTTT. Protein sequence: CASSLDRLNEKLFF.

In nucleotides, the CDR3 is TGTGCCAGCAGCCACGGACAGGCCTACGAGCAGTACTTC. Translating it yields CASSHGQAYEQYF. The chain links TRBV7-2 to TRBJ2-7; 7 nucleotides line up with TRBD1. The CDR3 runs 13 residues. Germline trimming cut 5 bases from V and 2 bases from J; bases unmatched to any gene: 3. The germline gives CDR1 SGHTA, CDR2 FQGNSA.

In DNA, the CDR3 is TGTGCCAGCAGCAGCCATCTGGGCCCTGGTGAGCAGTTCTTC. Protein sequence: CASSSHLGPGEQFF. The chain uses TRBV5-6 and TRBJ2-1; D unresolved. Germline loops: CDR1 SGHDT, CDR2 YYEEEE. This CDR3 is 14 amino acids long. V dropped 4 bases and J dropped 9 bases, with 17 bases sitting between them. Complete variable domain (other parts from reference TRBV5-6 and TRBJ2-1): DAGVTQSPTHLIKTRGQQVTLRCSPKSGHDTVSWYQQALGQGPQFIFQYYEEEERQRGNFPDRFSGHQFPNYSSELNVNALLLGDSALYLCASSSHLGPGEQFFGPGTRLTVL.

The V gene is TRBV7-8, the J gene TRBJ2-3; 11 bases match TRBD2. This CDR3 has 17 residues. The V segment lost 4 bases and the J segment 1 base; nucleotides outside the gene matches: 7. The germline V gene encodes CDR1 SGHVS and CDR2 FQNEAQ. For the CDR3, the DNA is TGTGCCAGCAGCTCGTCGGGACTAGCGGAGGGCACAGATACGCAGTATTTT. It encodes CASSSSGLAEGTDTQYF.